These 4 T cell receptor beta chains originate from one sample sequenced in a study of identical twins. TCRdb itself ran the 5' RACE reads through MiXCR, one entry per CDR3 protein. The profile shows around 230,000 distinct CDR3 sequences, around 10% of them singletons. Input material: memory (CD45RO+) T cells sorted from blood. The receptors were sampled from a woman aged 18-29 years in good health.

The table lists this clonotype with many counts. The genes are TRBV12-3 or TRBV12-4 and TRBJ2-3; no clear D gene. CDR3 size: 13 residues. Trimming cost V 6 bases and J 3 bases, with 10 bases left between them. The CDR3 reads CASSLTETDTQYF. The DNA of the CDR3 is TGTGCCAGCAGCCTAACCGAGACAGATACGCAGTATTTT.

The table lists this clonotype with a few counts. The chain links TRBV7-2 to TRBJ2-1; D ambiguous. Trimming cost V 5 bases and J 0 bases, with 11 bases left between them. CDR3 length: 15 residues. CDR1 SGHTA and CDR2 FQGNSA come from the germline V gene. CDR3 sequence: CASSGLGSSYNEQFF. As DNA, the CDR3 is TGTGCCAGCAGCGGATTGGGTAGCTCCTACAATGAGCAGTTCTTC. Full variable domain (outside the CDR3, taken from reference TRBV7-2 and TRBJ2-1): GAGVSQSPSNKVTEKGKDVELRCDPISGHTALYWYRQSLGQGLEFLIYFQGNSAPDKSGLPSDRFSAERTGGSVSTLTIQRTQQEDSAVYLCASSGLGSSYNEQFFGPGTRLTVL.

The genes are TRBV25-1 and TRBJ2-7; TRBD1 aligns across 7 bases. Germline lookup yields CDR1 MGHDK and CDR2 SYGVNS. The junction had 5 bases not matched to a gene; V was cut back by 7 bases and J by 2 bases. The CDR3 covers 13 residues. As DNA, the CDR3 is TGTGCCAGCACTCGGACAGGTACCTACGAGCAGTACTTC. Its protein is CASTRTGTYEQYF.

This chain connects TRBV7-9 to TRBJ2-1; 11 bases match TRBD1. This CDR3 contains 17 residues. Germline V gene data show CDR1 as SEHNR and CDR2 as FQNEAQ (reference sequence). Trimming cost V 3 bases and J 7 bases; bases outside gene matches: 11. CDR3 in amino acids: CASSLKGQGATLNEQFF. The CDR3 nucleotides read TGTGCCAGCAGCTTGAAAGGACAGGGGGCAACTTTGAATGAGCAGTTCTTC.